This TCR beta chain is drawn from a study of shared clonotypes between healthy human individuals (dated by TCRdb to the early 2020s). About the investigation overall: A couple of women and a few men aged 18 to 49 years were included in the cohort. For each donor, three plates each were used for CD4 naive and CD4 memory, two plates were used for CD8 naive, and one plate was used for CD8 memory. To estimate repertoire size and how much clonotypes are shared between individuals, the study performed deep sequencing of blood TCR repertoires from about five healthy adults. Libraries were prepared and TCR repertoires were sequenced by different laboratories using diverse techniques, in order to increase sequencing depth and limit assay-specific biases. Per donor, leukapheresis produced somewhere between about 0.94 and 9.5 billion PBMCs.

Donors were healthy HIV-negative adults with no recently reported acute infections or vaccinations. Every donor was a Caucasian adult living in Nashville, Tennessee, USA. CD4+ T cells were enriched by magnetic negative selection; naive cells were then positively selected on CD45RA, and the negative fraction formed the memory subset. After blood collection by leukapheresis, PBMCs were isolated using Ficoll-Histopaque density gradient centrifugation and then cryopreserved in the vapor phase of liquid nitrogen. Analytical flow cytometry was used to check the purity and quantity of each magnetically sorted T cell population. Genomic DNA was isolated from every sorted fraction and measured by UV absorbance on a Nanodrop 2000c. As for this clone: Its antigen is still unknown. No much larger clone exists at a distance of one base, and base qualities are not known.

For this chain, trimming is 3 bases at the V end and 1 base at the J end, and the number of junction bases without a gene match is 0. The germline V gene specifies SGDLS as CDR1 and YYNGEE as CDR2. Taken from cysteine to phenylalanine, the CDR3 has 15 residues. The CDR3 DNA has 45 bases and is translated from base 1. Using the deep immunoSEQ assay, multiplex PCR amplified TCR CDR3 regions from genomic DNA. For each cell subset, the extracted genomic DNA was distributed evenly across all wells of several immunoSEQ 96-well plates, and each plate served as one replicate. For sorted subsets, each replicate PCR was loaded with roughly 190 ng genomic DNA, equivalent to 25,000 to 35,000 T cell genomes. Purified libraries were quantified with a Qubit 3.0 fluorometer, sized on a Bioanalyzer 2100, and re-quantified with the KAPA Library Quantification kit. Every immunoSEQ 96-well plate was sequenced on a dedicated single-read 150-cycle Illumina NextSeq 550 flow cell. Processing in the source paper ran as follows. Because the immunoSEQ output included only junctional sequences and no quality scores, the filtering could not be the same as the filtering used for full-length reads. To assign V/J genes and CDR3, sequences were annotated against IMGT germline references using PyIR, a Python wrapper for IgBLAST v1.9. Reads with weak V/J assignments (E-value above 1e-6), missing CDR3, stop codons, out-of-frame junctions, or ambiguous translated residues were removed. V3J clonotypes were defined as sequences sharing an identical inferred V gene, J gene, and CDR3 amino acid sequence. Percentage overlap between repertoires was computed as shared unique clonotypes divided by the size of the smaller repertoire. RTK rarefaction, the Chao1 estimator, and Recon v2.1 estimates of unobserved clonotypes were used to assess repertoire richness. Generation probabilities were computed with OLGA for all TCRbeta clonotypes obtained by the gDNA method from several donors. TCRdb holds this immuneACCESS table with in-frame rearrangements only. Some clones are missing; in checked studies, unresolved V genes explain under half, and the rest has no known cause. V, J and clone size are those of that table, while D and trimming were read from the DNA. The sample table shows about 2.4 million clones, and approximately 93% are seen once. About 0.38% of the sample rests with the top ten.

What the research found in general, with its limitations: The small number of donors limited the genetic and exposure-history diversity represented. Even with the large sequencing depth, rarefaction of the sorted-subset datasets indicated that sequencing was incomplete. Sampling was restricted to blood, and TCR repertoires in tissue are likely to differ from TCR repertoires in blood. Across a few donors, around 5.4% of naive CD4, around 3.3% of naive CD8, about 2.3% of memory CD4, and about 0.4% of memory CD8 clonotypes were shared. Naive subsets generally had larger estimated clonotype richness than memory subsets did. Pairwise subsampling led to the expectation that sequencing depth would affect the degree of clonotype sharing among donors. Compared with non-shared clonotypes, the clonotypes found in all four sorted-subset donors had higher generation probabilities.

What was sequenced was naive CD4+ T cells from PBMCs. This sample's cell subset or site label indicates: CD45RA+ positively selected. This receptor was identified in a young man in good health. Some clones in this sample may be carry-over from other donors' samples. The chain employs TRBV9 and TRBJ2-1; 11 nucleotides in the junction match TRBD2. The CDR3 corresponds to CASSASGRSYNEQFF. Here is the DNA: TGTGCCAGCAGCGCTAGCGGGAGGTCCTACAATGAGCAGTTCTTC.